The 13 T cell receptor beta chains presented below share a single source sample, sequenced in a study of naive and memory T cell subsets. An equimolar mix of two oligonucleotides served as the beta constant-region primer for TRBC1 and TRBC2. The ligated cDNA underwent four PCR rounds using SP2 and nested alpha and beta constant-region primers. In TCRdb, the UMI-ligation and nested PCR reads were re-called with MiXCR into one record per CDR3 protein. The profile covers 130,000 or so distinct CDR3 sequences, with roughly 36% appearing a single time and approximately 0.9% taken by the ten largest. The specimen was central memory CD4+ T cells from blood. All receptors derive from a human donor in good health.

This clonotype was detected only a few times. The V call is TRBV20-1, the J call TRBJ1-1; 9 bases align to TRBD1. The CDR3 length is 14 residues. Per the germline V gene, CDR1 is DFQATT and CDR2 is SNEGSKA (reference sequence). J was trimmed by 3 bases and V by 3 bases; bases with no gene match: 5. The CDR3 region is CSARGQGWDTEAFF. The CDR3 bases are TGCAGTGCTAGGGGACAGGGTTGGGACACTGAAGCTTTCTTT.

This clonotype was seen just once. This sequence joins TRBV7-9 and TRBJ2-7; 9 bases fit TRBD1. The CDR3 spans 14 residues. The V gene's germline CDR1 is SEHNR and CDR2 FQNEAQ (reference sequence). With V trimmed by 7 bases and J by 2 bases, 6 bases remained unmatched. The CDR3: CASNTQGATYEQYF. In DNA form, the CDR3 reads TGTGCCAGCAACACACAGGGGGCCACCTACGAGCAGTACTTC.

This clonotype has a count of ten or more. The chain has TRBV28 and TRBJ2-3, with D possibly called TRBD1 or TRBD2 (5 bases each). Germline V gene lookup returns CDR1 MDHEN and CDR2 SYDVKM. V lost 5 bases and J lost 2, with 14 bases in between. The CDR3 contains 15 residues. CDR3 DNA sequence: TGTGCCAGCAGTCCTCTGGGGACGTACACAGATACGCAGTATTTT. This codes for CASSPLGTYTDTQYF.

This clonotype was seen more than once but under ten times. This sequence joins TRBV11-2 and TRBJ2-5; D not certain. Germline CDR1 and CDR2: SGHAT and FQNNGV. The CDR3 spans 14 residues. V lost 1 base to trimming and J lost 4 bases, with 10 bases between them. The CDR3 sequence is CASSLGSSSETQYF. In DNA, the CDR3 is TGTGCCAGCAGCTTAGGCAGTAGCTCAGAGACCCAGTACTTC.

This clonotype has just a few counts. The CDR3 coding sequence is TGCGCCAGCAGCCACCCCGGGACAGATACGCAGTATTTT. Translating it yields CASSHPGTDTQYF. The gene calls are TRBV4-1 and TRBJ2-3; D ambiguous. The V and J ends lost 3 bases and 3 bases respectively, with 7 bases between them. This CDR3 region has 13 residues. Germline V gene sequence: CDR1 MGHRA, CDR2 YSYEKL.

This rearrangement joins TRBV3-1 to TRBJ2-1; 10 bases match TRBD2. J was trimmed by 12 bases and V by 4 bases; bases with no gene match: 3. This CDR3 is built from 12 residues. Germline-derived CDR1 and CDR2 are LGHDT and YNNKEL (reference sequence). Here the CDR3 reads CASSPLAGVQFF. Written as DNA, the CDR3 is TGTGCCAGCAGCCCCCTAGCGGGAGTGCAGTTCTTC.

The chain has TRBV20-1 and TRBJ2-4; no firm D call. The CDR3 spans 13 residues. Germline V gene sequence: CDR1 DFQATT, CDR2 SNEGSKA (reference sequence). With 5 bases removed from V and 2 bases from J, the gap between germline ends came to 10 bases. The CDR3 region is CSALGPPKNIQYF. CDR3 coding DNA: TGCAGTGCTCTCGGGCCTCCCAAAAACATTCAGTACTTC.

The chain is built from TRBV29-1 and TRBJ2-7; D is undetermined. CDR3 length: 13 residues. Trimming took off 4 bases at V and 7 bases at J, with 17 bases between the two ends. CDR1 is SQVTM, CDR2 ANQGSEA, per germline. The CDR3 DNA is TGCAGCGTTGGCAGCCGACCCTTTGAGGAGCAGTACTTC. This codes for CSVGSRPFEEQYF.

This clonotype has a handful of counts. The CDR3 reads CSVPRLGGSRTDTQYF. The CDR3 DNA reads as TGCAGCGTCCCCCGTTTGGGCGGCAGCCGCACAGATACGCAGTATTTT. This chain connects TRBV29-1 to TRBJ2-3; D not resolved. In germline, CDR1 is SQVTM, CDR2 ANQGSEA. The CDR3 is made up of 16 amino acids. V was cut by 6 bases and J by 1 base, with 20 bases left in between.

This clonotype occurred a few times. This rearrangement joins TRBV28 to TRBJ2-1; TRBD1 agrees at 10 bases. The CDR3 length is 15 residues. The germline V gene has CDR1 MDHEN and CDR2 SYDVKM. Trimming took 0 bases from V and 5 from J; bases not matched to a gene: 1. Here the CDR3 DNA reads TGTGCCAGCAGTTTATGGGGACAGGGGCACAATGAGCAGTTCTTC. Residues: CASSLWGQGHNEQFF.

V gene TRBV19 combines with J gene TRBJ1-5; D uncertain. V lost 5 bases to trimming and J lost 6 bases, with 11 bases between them. The CDR3 runs 13 residues. Per the germline V gene, CDR1 is LNHDA and CDR2 is SQIVND (reference sequence). The CDR3 reads CASSSTAGQPQHF. The CDR3 nucleotides read TGTGCCAGTAGTTCTACAGCGGGTCAGCCCCAGCATTTT. Supplemented by reference TRBV19 and TRBJ1-5, the full variable domain reads DGGITQSPKYLFRKEGQNVTLSCEQNLNHDAMYWYRQDPGQGLRLIYYSQIVNDFQKGDIAEGYSVSREKKESFPLTVTSAQKNPTAFYLCASSSTAGQPQHFGDGTRLSIL.

This clonotype has a single count. This chain links TRBV6-6 with TRBJ1-1, with a weak D call TRBD1 (5 bases). V lost 5 bases, J lost 4 bases, and 14 bases lay in between. The CDR3 is 14 residues long. Germline CDR1 and CDR2: MNHNY and SVGAGI (reference sequence). The CDR3 sequence is CASSARDGSTEAFF. CDR3 nucleotide sequence: TGTGCCAGCAGTGCTCGGGACGGCTCCACTGAAGCTTTCTTT.

The chain is built from TRBV6-2 or TRBV6-3 and TRBJ1-2; the D is unclear. The germline V gene encodes CDR1 MNHEY and CDR2 SVGEGT. With 4 bases removed from V and 4 bases from J, the gap between germline ends came to 7 bases. The CDR3 has 12 residues. The DNA of the CDR3 is TGTGCCAGCAGTTTGGAGGGCTATGGCTACACCTTC. Protein sequence: CASSLEGYGYTF.